One and the same sample provided the 10 T cell receptor beta chains below, sequenced in a study of blood T cell repertoires in COVID-19. Assay used: immunoSEQ multiplex PCR; TCRdb lists only in-frame clones, some missing. The sample lists 250,000 to 400,000 clones, 90% seen once, with 2.9% in the top ten. Sequences were obtained from peripheral blood. These receptor sequences come from a woman aged 25 to 45 with COVID-19, enrolled during active disease.

This clone is a singleton in its sample. This chain connects TRBV27 to TRBJ1-1; D uncertain. This CDR3 has 14 amino acids. V was pared by 5 bases and J by 1 base, with 11 bases between. Germline assignment: CDR1 MNHEY and CDR2 SMNVEV (reference sequence). The CDR3 DNA reads TGTGCCAGCAGTCTAAGTCGAGCGAACACTGAAGCTTTCTTT. Translated: CASSLSRANTEAFF.

This clone came up many times. V and J are TRBV12-1 and TRBJ1-1; the table's D call of TRBD1 was not tested on the DNA. TRBV12-1 constitutes a pseudogene. This CDR3 has 15 residues. The CDR3 bases are TGTGCCAGCCGAGAGGCAGGGAATGATTACACTGAAGCTTTCTTT. Translated: CASREAGNDYTEAFF.

The gene calls are TRBV7-9 and TRBJ2-7, with TRBD1 matching over 7 bases. The CDR3 is made up of 13 amino acids. Per the germline V gene, CDR1 is SEHNR and CDR2 is FQNEAQ (reference sequence). V shed 5 bases and J 4 bases; nucleotides not matched to a gene: 5. The CDR3 DNA reads as TGTGCCAGCAGCGGGGACAGTCAATACGAGCAGTACTTC. Protein sequence: CASSGDSQYEQYF.

This sequence joins TRBV28 and TRBJ1-1; the match to TRBD1 covers 9 bases. The germline CDR1 and CDR2 sequences are MDHEN and SYDVKM. The CDR3 covers 14 residues. Losses at the gene ends were 7 bases for V and 1 base for J; bases not matched to a gene: 4. The CDR3 is CASKTGGTNTEAFF. The CDR3 nucleotides are TGTGCCAGCAAGACAGGGGGGACGAACACTGAAGCTTTCTTT.

The CDR3 spells CASSRPGQMNTEAFF. CDR3 coding DNA: TGTGCCAGCAGCCGACCGGGACAGATGAACACTGAAGCTTTCTTT. This sequence joins TRBV7-9 and TRBJ1-1, with 7 bases fitting TRBD1. The CDR3 runs to 15 residues. Germline trimming cut 5 bases from V and 0 bases from J; bases unmatched to any gene: 6. Germline CDR1 and CDR2: SEHNR and FQNEAQ (reference sequence).

V is TRBV14 and J is TRBJ2-3, with D maybe TRBD1 (6 bases). The CDR3 spans 17 residues. CDR1 and CDR2 from the germline V gene are SGHDN and FVKESK. The V end was cut by 4 bases, the J end by 1 base, with 18 bases between. The CDR3 loop is CASSLIQGSWGTDTQYF. CDR3 nucleotide sequence: TGTGCCAGCAGCCTCATCCAGGGGAGTTGGGGCACAGATACGCAGTATTTT.

The count of this clone is one. V and J are TRBV30 and TRBJ1-5, with D perhaps matching TRBD1 (5 bases). V dropped 4 bases and J dropped 7 bases, with 14 bases sitting between them. The CDR3 contains 13 residues. The V gene's germline CDR1 is GTSNPN and CDR2 SVGIG (reference sequence). CDR3 DNA: TGTGCCTGGACCCTAGGGGCAGGCCAGCCCCAGCATTTT. Protein sequence: CAWTLGAGQPQHF.

This chain joins TRBV7-2 and TRBJ1-1; D might be TRBD1 (5 bases). The CDR3 is 11 residues long. Per the germline V gene, CDR1 is SGHTA and CDR2 is FQGNSA. V lost 6 bases to trimming and J lost 5 bases, with 7 bases between them. In DNA, the CDR3 is TGTGCCAGCAGATCAGGGACTGAAGCTTTCTTT. Residues: CASRSGTEAFF.

This clone was observed a few times. This chain joins TRBV19 and TRBJ1-1, with 9 bases lining up with TRBD1. Germline CDR1 and CDR2: LNHDA and SQIVND (reference sequence). This CDR3 region has 17 residues. The V gene end was trimmed by 6 bases and the J gene end by 4 bases; junction bases not matched to a gene: 15. The CDR3 bases are TGTGCCAGTAGGACTACGCTCGACAGGGGGGAGGGCACTGAAGCTTTCTTT. Its translation is CASRTTLDRGEGTEAFF.

The chain recombines TRBV25-1 with TRBJ1-1, with D possibly TRBD1 on 5 matching bases. V lost 1 base and J lost 7, with 10 bases in between. The CDR3 extends over 13 amino acids. Germline V lookup: CDR1 MGHDK, CDR2 SYGVNS. This chain's CDR3 is CASSELAGIEAFF. CDR3 nucleotide sequence: TGTGCCAGCAGTGAATTAGCAGGGATTGAAGCTTTCTTT.